This TCR beta chain originates from a study of cytotoxic CD8 clonotypes in ibrutinib-treated CLL. Whole-study results and caveats: Different sampling times were used for sustained-remission and progressing patients.

Produced via immunoSEQ multiplex PCR; TCRdb's table is partial and in-frame only. The table records around 250,000 clones, roughly 74% of them present only once. Notes on this clone: Its antigen remains unknown.

The sequencing here drew on PBMCs, taken after 24 months of ibrutinib treatment. The sequence was obtained from a human donor with chronic lymphocytic leukemia.

This chain's CDR3 is CAITGGNTGELFF. The CDR3 DNA sequence: TGTGCCATCACTGGAGGGAACACCGGGGAGCTGTTTTTT. The chain joins TRBV10-3 to TRBJ2-2, with D perhaps matching TRBD2 (5 bases). V was clipped by 7 bases and J by 1 base, with 7 bases between them. Germline V gives CDR1 ENHRY, CDR2 SYGVKD. The CDR3 consists of 13 residues.